This T cell receptor (beta chain) derives from a study of blood T cell repertoires in COVID-19. At the level of the study: There were acute and convalescent COVID-19 samples, and they came from the United States, Italy and Spain.

The protocol was immunoSEQ multiplex PCR, while the TCRdb copy is restricted to in-frame clones and leaves out a portion. The sample consists of 200,000 to 250,000 clones, 70% to 90% of them appearing once. Cohort assignment relied on participant-reported clinical history. The sequence came from a woman between 50 and 59 years old who had recovered from COVID-19. Sequencing used PBMCs or T cells enriched from blood (not recorded which).

The CDR3 spells CASSSWASDTQYF. Written as DNA, the CDR3 is TGTGCCAGCAGCTCCTGGGCCTCAGATACGCAGTATTTT. The V gene is TRBV7-2, the J gene TRBJ2-3, with unresolved D. The CDR3 totals 13 residues. Trimming left V 4 bases short and J 4 bases short, with 9 bases between. From germline, CDR1 is SGHTA and CDR2 FQGNSA.